Reported below is one T cell receptor beta chain. Clones were sequenced by immunoSEQ multiplex PCR, and TCRdb holds only the in-frame ones, with some missing. The repertoire has 35,000 to 55,000 clones, 80% of them found once; the top ten carry more than 6%. The CDR3 runs 14 residues. CDR1 and CDR2 (germline): MNHEY, SMNVEV (reference sequence). After removal of 4 bases from V and 9 bases from J, the junction contained 7 bases not matched to a gene. The data originate from a study of OX40 agonist ivuxolimab in advanced cancers. Study background: Each patient was given ivuxolimab into a vein every 2 weeks, at 0.01 to 10 mg/kg.

This material consisted of CD4+ or CD8+ T cells sorted from blood, taken in a trial of the OX40 agonist ivuxolimab. This clonotype was obtained from an adult with an advanced solid tumor such as melanoma, head and neck, liver or kidney cancer. This sequence joins TRBV27 and TRBJ1-5, with 9 bases fitting TRBD1. CDR3 nucleotides: TGTGCCAGCAGTTGGGGGGGACAGGGTGCGCCCCAGCATTTT. Residues: CASSWGGQGAPQHF.